This T cell receptor beta chain was documented in a study of response to subunit inactivated influenza vaccine. General observations from the study: The authors offered the suggestion that each seasonal influenza vaccination recruits few new T cells.

The V gene lost 0 bases and the J gene lost 5 bases, with 5 bases spanning the gap. Per germline, CDR1 DFQATT and CDR2 SNEGSKA (reference sequence). The CDR3 has 12 residues. Via MiXCR, TCRdb re-called the RT-PCR reads, giving one row per CDR3 protein. Among 600,000 to 700,000 distinct CDR3 sequences, 14% were seen once, and the ten largest hold approximately 7.6%. This clonotype was seen only a few times. Its specificity is not known. The clonotype was recovered from a man in his forties or fifties who received an inactivated influenza vaccine. The V gene is TRBV20-1, the J gene TRBJ1-5; possibly TRBD1 for D (5 bases). The sequences come from PBMCs from blood, collected less than 15 days before vaccination. The CDR3 DNA reads TGCAGTGCTAGAGAGGGACATCAGCCCCAGCATTTT. It yields the protein CSAREGHQPQHF.